This TCR beta chain is from a study of blood T cells in healthy people across ages. Then a second PCR, running roughly 7 to 11 cycles, was carried out with a sample-barcoded 5' primer and a J-beta primer mix. TCRdb re-called the 5' RACE reads through MiXCR, storing one row per CDR3 protein. Found here are 650,000 to 900,000 distinct CDR3 sequences, 60% to 80% of them singletons; the top ten hold around a quarter. CDR1 is SGHTA and CDR2 is FQGNSA in the germline V gene. The CDR3 extends over 15 amino acids. The V and J ends lost 0 bases and 7 bases, in that order; junction bases with no gene match: 5. Ranging in age from roughly 6 to 95, the donors were healthy Caucasian individuals from Russia.

The V call is TRBV7-2, the J call TRBJ2-7, with 11 bases identical to TRBD2. Input material: blood. The receptor was derived from a young man in good health. The CDR3: CASSLATSGEGEQYF. The CDR3 DNA reads TGTGCCAGCAGCTTAGCGACTAGCGGGGAGGGAGAGCAGTACTTC.